Each of the 5 T cell receptor beta chains below was sequenced from the same sample in a study of post-analysis software for immune sequencing data. General study points: Patients showed TRBV5-6, TRBV5-1 and TRBV20-1 among roughly 5 TRBV segments more frequent than in controls.

No cognate antigen is known for these TCRs. Incorporated into the TCR beta cDNA libraries were unique molecular identifiers, which served to reduce PCR and sequencing biases. TCRdb reanalysed the PCR reads using MiXCR and keeps one entry per CDR3 protein. This table holds roughly 620,000 distinct CDR3 sequences, roughly 40% found once. Sequenced: blood. The receptors stem from a girl aged 5 to 17 with multiple sclerosis.

The chain combines TRBV4-2 with TRBJ1-2; D perhaps matches TRBD1 (5 bases). V was cut by 0 bases and J by 4 bases, with 12 bases left in between. Germline V gives CDR1 LGHNA, CDR2 YNFKEQ. The CDR3 runs 15 residues. The CDR3 loop is CASSQDRFGAYGYTF. CDR3 DNA: TGTGCCAGCAGCCAAGATAGGTTCGGGGCCTATGGCTACACCTTC.

The sample holds a few counts of this clonotype. The chain couples TRBV12-3 or TRBV12-4 to TRBJ1-5; no reliable D call. V was pared by 6 bases and J by 9 bases, with 15 bases between. CDR3 size: 13 residues. The CDR3: CASSPRPPSPQHF. The CDR3, as DNA: TGTGCCAGCAGCCCTAGACCGCCTTCGCCCCAGCATTTT.

The V call is TRBV7-8, the J call TRBJ2-6, with D possibly TRBD1 on 6 matching bases. V was cut by 3 bases and J by 1 base, with 22 bases left in between. Germline V gene data show CDR1 as SGHVS and CDR2 as FQNEAQ. There are 20 residues in the CDR3. Here the CDR3 DNA reads TGTGCCAGCAGCTTGTCCAGGGGCGGCCCGGTTTCATCTGGGGCCAACGTCCTGACTTTC. This sequence encodes CASSLSRGGPVSSGANVLTF.

The rearrangement uses TRBV5-1 and TRBJ2-7; 11 bases align to TRBD2. With V trimmed by 4 bases and J by 2 bases, 5 bases remained unmatched. The CDR3 sequence is 15 residues long. Germline V lookup: CDR1 SGHRS, CDR2 YFSETQ. CDR3 amino acids: CASSQGTSGPYEQYF. The CDR3 region has the DNA TGCGCCAGCAGCCAGGGGACTAGCGGTCCCTACGAGCAGTACTTC. The full variable domain, in which reference TRBV5-1 and TRBJ2-7 provide the parts outside the CDR3, is KAGVTQTPRYLIKTRGQQVTLSCSPISGHRSVSWYQQTPGQGLQFLFEYFSETQRNKGNFPGRFSGRQFSNSRSEMNVSTLELGDSALYLCASSQGTSGPYEQYFGPGTRLTVT.

This clonotype occurred a few times. CDR3 nucleotide sequence: TGTGCCAGCAGTACCAACGGCCGGGACTATAGATACAATGAGCAGTTCTTC. It yields the protein CASSTNGRDYRYNEQFF. The chain combines TRBV12-3 or TRBV12-4 with TRBJ2-1; the match to TRBD2 covers 7 bases. CDR3 length equals 17 residues. J gave up 4 bases and V 5 bases, and 14 bases lay outside the gene matches.